This TCR beta chain was sequenced in a study of shared clonotypes between healthy human individuals (TCRdb year 2020). Concerning the study at large: A few men and a couple of women, aged 18 to 49 years, made up the cohort. Leukapheresis yielded between about 0.85 and 10 billion PBMCs per donor. The study deeply sequenced blood TCR repertoires of five healthy adults to estimate repertoire size and the extent of clonotype sharing between individuals. Libraries were prepared and TCR repertoires were sequenced by different laboratories using diverse techniques, in order to increase sequencing depth and limit assay-specific biases. Per donor, three plates each were used for CD4 naive and CD4 memory, two for CD8 naive, and one for CD8 memory. Paper-wide results and their limitations: Naive subsets generally had larger estimated clonotype richness than memory subsets did. The small number of donors limited the genetic and exposure-history diversity represented. Sharing across a handful of donors was observed for roughly 5% of naive CD4, less than 4% of naive CD8, roughly 2.3% of memory CD4, and around 0.4% of memory CD8 clonotypes. Based on pairwise subsampling, the degree of clonotype sharing among donors was expected to be affected by sequencing depth. Incomplete sequencing was indicated by rarefaction of sorted-subset datasets, despite the large sequencing depth. Higher generation probabilities were observed for clonotypes shared by all four sorted-subset donors than for non-shared clonotypes. Sampling was limited to blood, and TCR repertoires in tissue likely differ from TCR repertoires in blood.

As concerns this clone: Its antigen specificity is not known. It has no much larger one-base neighbor in the sample; base qualities were not kept.

Healthy HIV-negative adults with no recently reported acute infections or vaccinations were included as donors. Every donor was a Caucasian adult residing in Nashville, Tennessee, USA. CD4+ T cells were enriched through magnetic negative selection, after which naive cells were positively selected on CD45RA and the remaining negative fraction served as the memory subset. Blood was collected by leukapheresis, and PBMCs were isolated by Ficoll-Histopaque density gradient centrifugation and then cryopreserved in liquid nitrogen vapor phase. Purity and quantity of every magnetically sorted T cell population were checked by analytical flow cytometry. Each sorted fraction had its genomic DNA isolated and then quantified by UV absorbance on a Nanodrop 2000c. TCR CDR3 regions were amplified from genomic DNA by multiplex PCR using the deep immunoSEQ assay. For each cell subset, the extracted genomic DNA was distributed evenly across all wells of several immunoSEQ 96-well plates, and each plate served as one replicate. Each replicate PCR for sorted subsets received around 200 ng genomic DNA, equal to tens of thousands of T cell genomes. Purified libraries were quantified with a Qubit 3.0 fluorometer, sized on a Bioanalyzer 2100, and re-quantified with the KAPA Library Quantification kit. Each immunoSEQ 96-well plate was sequenced on its own single-read 150-cycle Illumina NextSeq 550 flow cell. For the original study's pipeline: The immunoSEQ output contained only junctional sequences without quality scores, so filtering could not match that applied to full-length reads. Sequences were annotated with PyIR, a Python wrapper for IgBLAST v1.9, using IMGT germline references to assign V/J genes and CDR3. Any read was removed if the V/J assignment was weak (E-value above 1e-6), the CDR3 was missing, or the read contained stop codons, out-of-frame junctions, or ambiguous translated residues. V3J clonotypes were defined by identical inferred V gene, J gene, and CDR3 amino acid sequence. Percentage overlap between repertoires was computed as shared unique clonotypes divided by the size of the smaller repertoire. RTK rarefaction, the Chao1 estimator, and Recon v2.1 estimates of unobserved clonotypes were used to assess repertoire richness. Generation probabilities were computed with OLGA for all TCRbeta clonotypes obtained by the gDNA method from a handful of donors. Not all clones reach the TCRdb copy of this immuneACCESS table, which keeps in-frame sequences only. Checked studies attribute under half of the gap to unresolved V genes and leave the rest unexplained. V and J calls and clone size are those listed in that table; D and trimming were worked out from the DNA. This sample has approximately 640,000 clones in its table, and about 78% of those were observed once. The top ten clones comprise about 1.7% of the sample.

This receptor was obtained from a woman between 25 and 40 years old in good health. Sequencing was done on a sample of memory CD4+ T cells sorted from blood. The cell subset or site label here, explained by the study, means: CD45RA-negative fraction.

The sequenced DNA is TGTGCCTGGGTGTCAGTAAACACTGAAGCTTTCTTT. Translation gives CAWVSVNTEAFF. The chain links TRBV30 with TRBJ1-1; no D gene is confidently identified. Trimming removed 5 bases from V and 2 bases from J, leaving 9 bases between the germline ends. The CDR3 sequence holds 12 residues, the cysteine and phenylalanine included. Kept here is only the CDR3 DNA, which spans 36 bases and is read in frame from base 1. The CDR1 and CDR2 encoded by the germline V gene (reference sequence) are GTSNPN and SVGIG. Where the CDR3 stops, the reference TRBV30 and TRBJ1-1 genes take over; the full variable domain is SQTIHQWPATLVQPVGSPLSLECTVEGTSNPNLYWYRQAAGRGLQLLFYSVGIGQISSEVPQNLSASRPQDRQFILSSKKLLLSDSGFYLCAWVSVNTEAFFGQGTRLTVV.